These 30 T cell receptor beta chains originate from one sample sequenced in a study of T-cell memory formation after mild COVID-19. TCRdb analysed the 5' RACE reads with MiXCR anew, one entry per CDR3 protein. Altogether 580,000 or so distinct CDR3 sequences are present, approximately 15% being singletons, with the ten largest covering about 8.6%. Sequenced material: PBMCs or a T cell subset sorted from them (not recorded which). These receptors came from an adult woman who had mild COVID-19 (a few samples of this study predate the infection). Cell type and time point are not known.

In this sample, this clonotype turned up a few times. The V call is TRBV7-8, the J call TRBJ2-1, with 14 bases that match TRBD2. V gave up 4 bases and J gave up 9 bases; unmatched junction bases: 5. Germline CDR1 SGHVS, CDR2 FQNEAQ. This CDR3 spans 15 amino acids. The CDR3 spells CASSSGTSGGGEQFF. The CDR3 region has the DNA TGTGCCAGCAGCTCCGGGACTAGCGGGGGCGGTGAGCAGTTCTTC.

The V call is TRBV6-2 or TRBV6-3, the J call TRBJ2-7; 10 bases are shared with TRBD2. The CDR3 contains 14 residues. Germline CDR1 MNHEY, CDR2 SVGEGT. With 7 bases clipped from V and 3 bases from J, the junction kept 6 bases outside the gene matches. CDR3 loop: CASNPSGRVYEQYF. The CDR3 nucleotides read TGTGCCAGCAATCCGAGCGGGAGGGTCTACGAGCAGTACTTC.

CDR3 in amino acids: CASSPTVQGRHYNSPLHF. The CDR3 DNA reads as TGTGCCAGCAGCCCGACTGTACAGGGGAGGCACTATAATTCACCCCTCCACTTT. The chain joins TRBV7-2 to TRBJ1-6; the match to TRBD1 covers 7 bases. Germline values: CDR1 SGHTA, CDR2 FQGNSA. The CDR3 spans 18 residues. Germline trimming cut 5 bases from V and 3 bases from J; bases unmatched to any gene: 13.

V is TRBV5-6 and J is TRBJ2-6; 7 bases agree with TRBD1. The CDR3 has 19 amino acids. V trimming: 1 base; J trimming: 0 bases; junction bases outside the gene matches: 10. Germline V gene sequence: CDR1 SGHDT, CDR2 YYEEEE. CDR3 DNA: TGTGCCAGCAGCTTGTCCAGGGACAGTTTTTACTCTGGGGCCAACGTCCTGACTTTC. Protein sequence: CASSLSRDSFYSGANVLTF.

This clonotype was detected only a few times. This chain joins TRBV6-2 or TRBV6-3 and TRBJ1-1; tentatively, D is TRBD1 (6 bases). The germline CDR1 and CDR2 sequences are MNHEY and SVGEGT. The CDR3 has 14 residues. V lost 6 bases and J 1 base, leaving 12 bases between the germline ends. The CDR3 sequence: CASRREGENTEAFF. As DNA, the CDR3 is TGTGCCAGCAGGCGAGAGGGGGAGAACACTGAAGCTTTCTTT.

This clonotype showed up many times. The chain is built from TRBV12-3 or TRBV12-4 and TRBJ1-1; D perhaps matches TRBD1 (5 bases). Trimming took off 6 bases at V and 1 base at J, with 12 bases between the two ends. The CDR3 is made up of 14 amino acids. This CDR3 is CASRPGTANTEAFF. The CDR3 DNA follows: TGTGCCAGCAGGCCCGGGACGGCGAACACTGAAGCTTTCTTT.

V gene TRBV12-3 or TRBV12-4 combines with J gene TRBJ2-3; possible D gene TRBD1, 6 bases. The length of the CDR3 is 14 residues. Trimming took 5 bases from V and 4 from J, leaving 13 bases between them. For the CDR3, the DNA is TGTGCCAGCAGTCTCACAGGGTTTTCAGATACGCAGTATTTT. It codes for CASSLTGFSDTQYF.

This clonotype was seen a handful of times. J is TRBJ2-7 and V is TRBV6-2 or TRBV6-3; D possibly uses TRBD1 or TRBD2 (5 bases each). V was trimmed by 3 bases and J by 1 base, leaving 13 bases between them. The CDR3 covers 15 residues. Germline V gene lookup returns CDR1 MNHEY and CDR2 SVGEGT. CDR3 in DNA: TGTGCCAGCAGTTATGGAGGTGGGGGATCCTACGAGCAGTACTTC. Amino acids: CASSYGGGGSYEQYF.

The V gene is TRBV12-3 or TRBV12-4, the J gene TRBJ1-1; the D gene is possibly TRBD1 (5 bases). V was pared by 6 bases and J by 5 bases, with 13 bases between. The CDR3 is 13 amino acids. CDR3 region: CASSSLGETEAFF. CDR3 sequence (DNA): TGTGCCAGCAGCTCCCTGGGGGAGACTGAAGCTTTCTTT.

The chain has TRBV6-5 and TRBJ2-7; 8 nucleotides line up with TRBD2. This CDR3 region has 15 residues. Looked up from germline, CDR1 is MNHEY and CDR2 is SVGAGI. J was trimmed by 4 bases and V by 6 bases; bases with no gene match: 11. The CDR3 DNA reads as TGTGCCAGCAGCCCTGGCGCGGGGGGCGGTTACGAGCAGTACTTC. It yields the protein CASSPGAGGGYEQYF.

This clonotype appeared a few times. The chain couples TRBV12-3 or TRBV12-4 to TRBJ1-1; D gene ambiguous. This CDR3 has 13 amino acids. Between the trimmed V and J ends, which lost 8 bases and 4 bases, there was a span of 14 bases. CDR3 region: CASYPKASTEAFF. Written as DNA, the CDR3 is TGTGCCAGCTACCCAAAAGCGAGCACTGAAGCTTTCTTT.

V gene TRBV15 combines with J gene TRBJ1-2; 10 nucleotides agree with TRBD1. Germline lookup yields CDR1 LNHNV and CDR2 YYDKDF (reference sequence). The length of the CDR3 is 19 residues. The trim removed 1 base at V and 4 bases at J, leaving 15 bases unmatched. The CDR3 spells CATSRVGDRGPVSGYGYTF. The CDR3 DNA sequence: TGTGCCACCAGCAGAGTAGGAGACAGGGGGCCGGTATCAGGCTATGGCTACACCTTC.

This clonotype has more than one count but fewer than ten. This rearrangement joins TRBV7-9 to TRBJ2-1; 8 bases line up with TRBD2. Germline CDR1 reads SEHNR; CDR2 reads FQNEAQ (reference sequence). This CDR3 has 17 residues. The junction had 9 bases not matched to a gene; V was cut back by 0 bases and J by 5 bases. CDR3: CASSLASERERNNEQFF. The CDR3 nucleotides are TGTGCCAGCAGCTTAGCCTCGGAGCGGGAGAGAAACAATGAGCAGTTCTTC. Filled out from reference TRBV7-9 and TRBJ2-1, the complete variable domain reads DTGVSQNPRHKITKRGQNVTFRCDPISEHNRLYWYRQTLGQGPEFLTYFQNEAQLEKSRLLSDRFSAERPKGSFSTLEIQRTEQGDSAMYLCASSLASERERNNEQFFGPGTRLTVL.

The rearrangement links TRBV18 to TRBJ2-7, with D perhaps TRBD1 or TRBD2 (5 bases each). The CDR3 totals 17 residues. The germline V gene encodes CDR1 KGHSH and CDR2 LQKENI. V was pared by 3 bases and J by 6 bases, with 24 bases between. CDR3 region: CASSPNTPGPLSLEQYF. The CDR3 nucleotides are TGTGCCAGCTCACCTAATACTCCGGGACCCCTCTCTCTCGAGCAGTACTTC.

This chain joins TRBV21-1 and TRBJ1-2. TRBV21-1 is classified as a pseudogene. The CDR3 spans 14 residues. The CDR3 DNA reads TGTGCCAGCAGCACCAGCGCCCCATGGCATGGCTACACCTTC. The encoded protein is CASSTSAPWHGYTF.

This sequence joins TRBV5-1 and TRBJ2-5, with D maybe TRBD1 (5 bases). Germline lookup yields CDR1 SGHRS and CDR2 YFSETQ. V was clipped by 0 bases and J by 1 base, with 13 bases between them. The CDR3 loop spans 16 amino acids. Here the CDR3 reads CASSLGGGGGQETQYF. DNA of the CDR3: TGCGCCAGCAGCTTGGGGGGCGGTGGTGGCCAAGAGACCCAGTACTTC.

The V and J genes are TRBV15 and TRBJ2-7, with D possibly matching TRBD1 (5 bases). The V end lost 1 base, the J end lost 5 bases, and 6 bases lay between the germline ends. The germline V gene has CDR1 LNHNV and CDR2 YYDKDF (reference sequence). This CDR3 region has 12 residues. The CDR3 bases are TGTGCCACCAGCAGAGTAGGGGACGAGCAGTACTTC. Translated, it gives CATSRVGDEQYF.

This chain joins TRBV20-1 and TRBJ2-1; tentatively, D is TRBD2 (5 bases). The length of the CDR3 is 14 residues. V lost 0 bases and J lost 8, with 14 bases in between. Germline CDR1 and CDR2: DFQATT and SNEGSKA (reference sequence). The CDR3, as DNA: TGCAGTGCTAGAGACCGGACCCTGCGGGATGAGCAGTTCTTC. Residues: CSARDRTLRDEQFF.

This clonotype appeared many times. The chain carries TRBV5-1 and TRBJ2-3; D remains unclear. The CDR3 sequence is 14 residues long. V was trimmed by 1 base and J by 2 bases, leaving 8 bases between them. Germline V CDR1 and CDR2: SGHRS, YFSETQ. CDR3 in amino acids: CASSLWANTDTQYF. The CDR3 DNA is TGCGCCAGCAGCTTGTGGGCCAACACAGATACGCAGTATTTT.

This clonotype appeared a few times. The rearrangement uses TRBV12-3 or TRBV12-4 and TRBJ1-5; D is possibly TRBD1 (5 bases). V was pared by 5 bases and J by 2 bases, with 10 bases between. CDR3 length: 14 residues. CDR3 bases: TGTGCCAGCAGTATTGGGGGTGGCAATCAGCCCCAGCATTTT. Amino acid sequence: CASSIGGGNQPQHF.

This rearrangement joins TRBV7-3 to TRBJ2-2; D gene uncertain. The CDR3 consists of 13 residues. Trimming stripped 4 bases from V and 6 bases from J, with 9 bases between. CDR1 and CDR2 from the germline V gene are SGHTA and FQGTGA. This CDR3 is CASSSDGPGELFF. CDR3 nucleotides: TGTGCCAGCAGCTCCGATGGCCCCGGGGAGCTGTTTTTT.

The rearrangement joins TRBV4-3 to TRBJ1-2; D remains unclear. There are 15 residues in the CDR3. Germline lookup yields CDR1 LGHNA and CDR2 YSLEER. With 4 bases removed from V and 5 bases from J, the gap between germline ends came to 17 bases. The CDR3 bases are TGCGCCAGCAGCCCAATCGGCGCGTTTTATTATGGCTACACCTTC. Protein sequence: CASSPIGAFYYGYTF.

The DNA for the CDR3 is TGTGCCATCAGTGAATTTGGGTATAGCAATCAGCCCCAGCATTTT. Translating gives CAISEFGYSNQPQHF. The V gene is TRBV10-3, the J gene TRBJ1-5; D unresolved. Deletions cut 3 bases from V and 0 bases from J, with 9 bases between. The CDR3 spans 15 residues. Germline CDR1 reads ENHRY; CDR2 reads SYGVKD.

The chain couples TRBV27 to TRBJ2-7; TRBD1 might be the D (6 bases). The germline V gene has CDR1 MNHEY and CDR2 SMNVEV (reference sequence). The CDR3 sequence is 14 residues long. The V end was cut by 8 bases, the J end by 5 bases, with 19 bases between. CDR3 sequence (DNA): TGTGCCAGCGGGGGACACTATAGTAACAACGAGCAGTACTTC. Encoded protein: CASGGHYSNNEQYF.

This clonotype was recorded many times. This chain links TRBV29-1 with TRBJ2-3; 13 bases agree with TRBD2. The germline V gene has CDR1 SQVTM and CDR2 ANQGSEA. The V segment lost 3 bases and the J segment 6 bases; nucleotides outside the gene matches: 6. This CDR3 has 15 amino acids. The CDR3 bases are TGCAGCGTTGAGAGACTAGCGGGAGGAACTGATACGCAGTATTTT. Translated: CSVERLAGGTDTQYF.

There are a few counts of this clonotype. The chain uses TRBV30 and TRBJ1-3; D gene uncertain. Germline CDR1 and CDR2: GTSNPN and SVGIG (reference sequence). Trimming cost V 0 bases and J 10 bases, with 10 bases left between them. The CDR3 length is 12 residues. CDR3 coding DNA: TGTGCCTGGAGTGTGGCAGGATGGACCATATATTTT. The encoded protein is CAWSVAGWTIYF.

This clonotype was detected only a few times. The rearrangement links TRBV20-1 to TRBJ1-5; D gene uncertain. V lost 0 bases and J 5 bases, leaving 14 bases between the germline ends. The germline V gene has CDR1 DFQATT and CDR2 SNEGSKA (reference sequence). CDR3 length: 15 amino acids. CDR3 DNA: TGCAGTGCTAGAGATCCGTCCCACTACGATCAGCCCCAGCATTTT. Translation: CSARDPSHYDQPQHF.

This clonotype showed up just a few times. V gene TRBV6-2 or TRBV6-3 combines with J gene TRBJ1-2; D is possibly TRBD1 (6 bases). The CDR3 is 13 residues long. Germline assignment: CDR1 MNHEY and CDR2 SVGEGT. V was shortened by 5 bases and J by 4 bases, with 11 bases between the two germline ends. The CDR3 DNA reads TGTGCCAGCAGTCCCGGGACATCCTATGGCTACACCTTC. Its translation: CASSPGTSYGYTF.

This clonotype appeared a few times. V is TRBV5-1 and J is TRBJ1-2; no reliable D call. V lost 1 base, J lost 8 bases, and 15 bases lay in between. This CDR3 is built from 14 residues. The germline V gene has CDR1 SGHRS and CDR2 YFSETQ. This chain's CDR3 is CASSLLSSSGGYTF. For the CDR3, the DNA is TGCGCCAGCAGCTTGTTGAGCTCCTCTGGGGGCTACACCTTC.

This rearrangement joins TRBV5-1 to TRBJ2-3; D gene unclear. V gave up 4 bases and J gave up 2 bases, with 11 bases separating them. The germline gives CDR1 SGHRS, CDR2 YFSETQ. The CDR3 is 14 amino acids. CDR3 amino acids: CASSPGAITDTQYF. Here the CDR3 DNA reads TGCGCCAGCAGCCCCGGAGCCATCACAGATACGCAGTATTTT.